A selection of T cell receptor beta chains follows, all from one sample in a study of long-term antiretroviral therapy in people with HIV. The data were produced by immunoSEQ multiplex PCR, yet TCRdb's version contains in-frame clones alone and is incomplete. The sample includes about 50,000 clones, around 84% of them seen just once. This material consisted of unsorted PBMCs, taken 0.8 years after starting antiretroviral therapy. The source of these receptors is a woman aged 18 to 35 with HIV. The CDR3 runs from the conserved cysteine through the conserved F or W. D genes are given only for firm matches. Not all rows give a size; the values are once, few, many and, for expanded clones, a class.

d_call: .; j_call: TRBJ2-7; clone_size: once; cdr3_length: 15; v_call: TRBV7-8; cdr3_aa: CASSRPYDTGYEQYF; cdr3_nt: TGTGCCAGCAGCCGCCCCTACGACACGGGCTACGAGCAGTACTTC
d_call: TRBD1; j_call: TRBJ2-7; clone_size: .; cdr3_length: 15; v_call: TRBV7-8; cdr3_aa: CASSLATGVGYEQYF; cdr3_nt: TGTGCCAGCAGCTTAGCGACAGGGGTAGGCTACGAGCAGTACTTC
d_call: .; j_call: TRBJ2-2; clone_size: .; cdr3_length: 18; v_call: TRBV5-1; cdr3_aa: CASSLAGLGGSNTGELFF; cdr3_nt: TGCGCCAGCAGCTTGGCCGGCTTAGGAGGTTCGAACACCGGGGAGCTGTTTTTT
d_call: TRBD2; j_call: TRBJ2-1; clone_size: .; cdr3_length: 15; v_call: TRBV6-5; cdr3_aa: CASSLGLAGGNEQFF; cdr3_nt: TGTGCCAGCAGTTTGGGACTAGCGGGAGGGAATGAGCAGTTCTTC
d_call: .; j_call: TRBJ1-1; clone_size: once; cdr3_length: 15; v_call: TRBV5-1; cdr3_aa: CASSLEAGGDTEAFF; cdr3_nt: TGCGCCAGCAGCTTGGAGGCAGGAGGGGACACTGAAGCTTTCTTT
d_call: TRBD1; j_call: TRBJ1-1; clone_size: .; cdr3_length: 14; v_call: TRBV6-6; cdr3_aa: CASSFGTGGTEAFF; cdr3_nt: TGTGCCAGCAGCTTCGGGACAGGGGGCACTGAAGCTTTCTTT
d_call: TRBD2; j_call: TRBJ2-7; clone_size: few; cdr3_length: 13; v_call: TRBV6-5; cdr3_aa: CASSPGLVYEQYF; cdr3_nt: TGTGCCAGCAGTCCGGGACTAGTTTACGAGCAGTACTTC
d_call: TRBD1; j_call: TRBJ1-2; clone_size: .; cdr3_length: 15; v_call: TRBV28; cdr3_aa: CASTSLQGANYGYTF; cdr3_nt: TGTGCCAGCACCTCCTTACAGGGGGCAAACTATGGCTACACCTTC
d_call: .; j_call: TRBJ2-7; clone_size: once; cdr3_length: 14; v_call: TRBV5-4; cdr3_aa: CASSSYGNPYEQYF; cdr3_nt: TGTGCCAGCAGTTCCTACGGGAATCCCTACGAGCAGTACTTC
d_call: TRBD2; j_call: TRBJ2-1; clone_size: .; cdr3_length: 15; v_call: TRBV6-4; cdr3_aa: CASSDWGLADNEQFF; cdr3_nt: TGTGCCAGCAGTGACTGGGGACTAGCCGACAATGAGCAGTTCTTC